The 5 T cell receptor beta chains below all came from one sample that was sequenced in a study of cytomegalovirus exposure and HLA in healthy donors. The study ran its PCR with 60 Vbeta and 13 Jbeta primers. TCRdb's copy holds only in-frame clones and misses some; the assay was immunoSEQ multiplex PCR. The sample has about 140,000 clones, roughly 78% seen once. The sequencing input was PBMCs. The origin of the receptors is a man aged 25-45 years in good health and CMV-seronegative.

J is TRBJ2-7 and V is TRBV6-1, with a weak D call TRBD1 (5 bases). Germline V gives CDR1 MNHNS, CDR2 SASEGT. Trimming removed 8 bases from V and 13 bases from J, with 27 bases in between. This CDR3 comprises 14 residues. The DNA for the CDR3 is TGTGCCAGCTCGGGCCCCACACAGGCCCCGCATGAATACTTC. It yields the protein CASSGPTQAPHEYF.

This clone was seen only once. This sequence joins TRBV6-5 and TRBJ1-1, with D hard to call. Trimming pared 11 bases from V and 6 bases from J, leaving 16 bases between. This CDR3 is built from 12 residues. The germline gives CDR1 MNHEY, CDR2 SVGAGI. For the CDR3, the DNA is TGTGCCGGCAAAGGCGCGGTCGCTGAAGCTTTCTTT. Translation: CAGKGAVAEAFF.

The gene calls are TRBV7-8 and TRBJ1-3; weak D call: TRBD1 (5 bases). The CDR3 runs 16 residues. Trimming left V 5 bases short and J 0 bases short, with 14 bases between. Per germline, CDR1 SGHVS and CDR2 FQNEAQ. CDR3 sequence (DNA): TGTGCCAGCAGCCCGCTCGGGGGGGGCTCTGGAAACACCATATATTTT. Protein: CASSPLGGGSGNTIYF.

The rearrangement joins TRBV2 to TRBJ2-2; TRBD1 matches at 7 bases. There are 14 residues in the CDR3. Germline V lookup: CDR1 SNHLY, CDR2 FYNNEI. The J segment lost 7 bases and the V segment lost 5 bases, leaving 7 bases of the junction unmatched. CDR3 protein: CASSTDRVSGELFF. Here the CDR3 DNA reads TGTGCCAGCAGTACCGACAGGGTCAGCGGGGAGCTGTTTTTT.

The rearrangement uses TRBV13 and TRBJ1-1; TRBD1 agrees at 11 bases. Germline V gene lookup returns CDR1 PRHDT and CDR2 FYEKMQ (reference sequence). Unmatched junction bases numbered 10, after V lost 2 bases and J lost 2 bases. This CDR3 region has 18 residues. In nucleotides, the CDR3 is TGTGCCAGCAGCTTACGATTCCCGGGACAGGGGGGAAACACTGAAGCTTTCTTT. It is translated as CASSLRFPGQGGNTEAFF.